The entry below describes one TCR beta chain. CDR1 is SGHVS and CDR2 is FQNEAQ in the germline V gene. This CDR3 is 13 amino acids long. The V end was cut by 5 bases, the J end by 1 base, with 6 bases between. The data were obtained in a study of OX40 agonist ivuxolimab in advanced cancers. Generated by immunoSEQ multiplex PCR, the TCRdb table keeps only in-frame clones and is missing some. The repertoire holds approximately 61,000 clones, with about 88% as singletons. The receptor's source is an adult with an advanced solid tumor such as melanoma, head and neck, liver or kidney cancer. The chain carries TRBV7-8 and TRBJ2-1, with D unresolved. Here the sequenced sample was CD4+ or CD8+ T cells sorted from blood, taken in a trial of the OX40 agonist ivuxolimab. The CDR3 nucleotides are TGTGCCAGCAGCACCAGGTCCTACAATGAGCAGTTCTTC. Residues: CASSTRSYNEQFF.